The rows below give T cell receptor beta chains drawn from one sample of a study of shared clonotypes between healthy human individuals. Sequencing was performed with immunoSEQ multiplex PCR; in TCRdb, only in-frame clones are kept and a portion is missing. The table shows some 2 million clones, with about 94% occurring only once. Material: naive CD8+ T cells sorted from blood. The receptors shown here come from a man between 18 and 35 years old in good health. CDR3s include the opening cysteine and the closing phenylalanine or tryptophan. D genes are given only for firm matches. Size values are once, few and many counts, or a class for expanded clones, and some rows have none.

CASNKARNIQYF | TGTGCCAGCAACAAAGCGAGGAACATTCAGTACTTC | . | 12 | TRBJ2-4 | TRBV6-5 | .
CASSLTANTEAFF | TGTGCCAGCAGCTTGACCGCGAACACTGAAGCTTTCTTT | . | 13 | TRBJ1-1 | TRBV5-4 | .
CASSEADGGAPDTQYF | TGTGCCAGCAGTGAAGCCGACGGGGGGGCCCCCGATACGCAGTATTTT | . | 16 | TRBJ2-3 | TRBV2 | TRBD2
CASSLLGRAGMDEQYF | TGTGCCAGCAGTTTACTTGGCAGGGCCGGTATGGACGAGCAGTACTTC | . | 16 | TRBJ2-7 | TRBV27 | .
CASSPGGSSYEQYF | TGTGCCAGCAGCCCTGGCGGCAGCTCCTACGAGCAGTACTTC | . | 14 | TRBJ2-7 | TRBV5-6 | .
CAWSVLYGYTF | TGTGCCTGGAGTGTACTGTATGGCTACACCTTC | . | 11 | TRBJ1-2 | TRBV30 | .
CATSREGQTLVADTQYF | TGTGCCACCAGCAGAGAAGGACAGACGCTGGTCGCAGATACGCAGTATTTT | . | 17 | TRBJ2-3 | TRBV15 | .
CASSGLASYNEQFF | TGTGCCAGCAGCGGCCTGGCCTCCTACAATGAGCAGTTCTTC | . | 14 | TRBJ2-1 | TRBV7-2 | .
CASSQGVAGLTDTQYF | TGCGCCAGCAGCCAAGGGGTAGCGGGATTGACAGATACGCAGTATTTT | . | 16 | TRBJ2-3 | TRBV4-1 | TRBD2
CASVPRRSGNTIYF | TGTGCCAGCGTCCCAAGGCGAAGCGGAAACACCATATATTTT | . | 14 | TRBJ1-3 | TRBV2 | .
CAWGLYEQYF | TGTGCCTGGGGTCTGTACGAGCAGTACTTC | . | 10 | TRBJ2-7 | TRBV30 | .
CASSAGAGTNGELFF | TGTGCCAGCAGCGCCGGCGCTGGGACAAACGGGGAGCTGTTTTTT | . | 15 | TRBJ2-2 | TRBV11-1 | .
CASSFDSYNSPLHF | TGTGCCAGCAGCTTCGATTCCTATAATTCACCCCTCCACTTT | . | 14 | TRBJ1-6 | TRBV7-2 | .
CATRAGQAPAYEQYF | TGTGCCACCAGAGCCGGACAGGCTCCAGCCTACGAGCAGTACTTC | . | 15 | TRBJ2-7 | TRBV15 | TRBD1
CASSLTSAYEQYF | TGTGCCAGCAGTCTGACCTCCGCCTACGAGCAGTACTTC | . | 13 | TRBJ2-7 | TRBV27 | .
CASSPSPYGANVLTF | TGTGCCAGCAGCCCATCCCCCTACGGGGCCAACGTCCTGACTTTC | . | 15 | TRBJ2-6 | TRBV28 | .
CASSETGQQNTEAFF | TGTGCCAGCAGCGAAACGGGACAGCAGAACACTGAAGCTTTCTTT | . | 15 | TRBJ1-1 | TRBV9 | TRBD1
CASSPPAQGMDEQFF | TGTGCCAGTAGTCCTCCGGCACAGGGTATGGATGAGCAGTTCTTC | . | 15 | TRBJ2-1 | TRBV19 | .
CASSLSGTPRTQYF | TGTGCCAGCAGCTTGTCCGGGACACCACGGACCCAGTACTTC | . | 14 | TRBJ2-5 | TRBV7-9 | .
CASLSSGASSYEQYF | TGTGCTAGTCTTTCTTCGGGAGCGAGCTCCTACGAGCAGTACTTC | . | 15 | TRBJ2-7 | TRBV12-5 | .
CASSAGQGLSYEQYF | TGTGCCAGCAGCGCCGGACAGGGACTAAGTTACGAGCAGTACTTC | . | 15 | TRBJ2-7 | TRBV9 | .
CASRPTSGQETQYF | TGTGCCAGCAGACCGACTAGCGGCCAAGAGACCCAGTACTTC | . | 14 | TRBJ2-5 | TRBV2 | TRBD2
CASREGQIEETQYF | TGTGCCAGCAGGGAAGGTCAGATTGAAGAGACCCAGTACTTC | . | 14 | TRBJ2-5 | TRBV6-6 | .
CASSLGWGSSGNTIYF | TGTGCCAGCAGCTTAGGATGGGGGAGCTCTGGAAACACCATATATTTT | . | 16 | TRBJ1-3 | TRBV11-2 | .
CASSLASAGGLETQYF | TGTGCCAGCAGCTTGGCCTCAGCGGGGGGTTTAGAGACCCAGTACTTC | . | 16 | TRBJ2-5 | TRBV5-6 | TRBD2
CASSTHKTGGSYEQYF | TGTGCCAGCAGCACCCACAAGACAGGGGGATCCTACGAGCAGTACTTC | . | 16 | TRBJ2-7 | TRBV7-9 | TRBD1
CASSQEYSRSPLHF | TGTGCCAGCAGTCAGGAGTATTCAAGGTCACCCCTCCACTTT | . | 14 | TRBJ1-6 | TRBV6-5 | .
CASSSSGLATNTGELFF | TGTGCCAGCAGTTCCTCGGGACTAGCGACCAACACCGGGGAGCTGTTTTTT | . | 17 | TRBJ2-2 | TRBV27 | TRBD2
CAISESMVVTRGNTIYF | TGTGCCATCAGTGAGTCGATGGTGGTAACGAGAGGAAACACCATATATTTT | . | 17 | TRBJ1-3 | TRBV10-3 | .
CASSSLMRTQETQYF | TGTGCCAGCAGCTCACTTATGCGGACCCAAGAGACCCAGTACTTC | . | 15 | TRBJ2-5 | TRBV7-8 | .
CASSVGGGMAYNEQFF | TGTGCCAGCAGCGTAGGGGGCGGGATGGCTTACAATGAGCAGTTCTTC | . | 16 | TRBJ2-1 | TRBV9 | .
CASSLYGSYEQYF | TGTGCCAGCAGCTTGTACGGCTCCTACGAGCAGTACTTC | . | 13 | TRBJ2-7 | TRBV5-6 | .
CASSLKEGFSYEQYF | TGCGCCAGCAGCCTCAAGGAAGGTTTCTCCTACGAGCAGTACTTC | . | 15 | TRBJ2-7 | TRBV4-1 | .
CASSPAPTYEQYF | TGTGCCAGTAGTCCGGCACCTACCTACGAGCAGTACTTC | . | 13 | TRBJ2-7 | TRBV19 | .
CASSPPADSGRPDTQYF | TGTGCCAGCTCACCACCGGCGGATAGCGGGAGGCCAGATACGCAGTATTTT | . | 17 | TRBJ2-3 | TRBV18 | TRBD2
CASSSGGGSPYEQYF | TGTGCCAGCAGCTCCGGGGGGGGGAGCCCCTACGAGCAGTACTTC | once | 15 | TRBJ2-7 | TRBV7-2 | TRBD2
CASSIPGLAGNEQFF | TGTGCCAGCAGCATACCGGGACTAGCGGGGAATGAGCAGTTCTTC | . | 15 | TRBJ2-1 | TRBV11-2 | TRBD2
CASSQGTSGNTIYF | TGCGCCAGCAGCCAGGGAACTTCTGGAAACACCATATATTTT | once | 14 | TRBJ1-3 | TRBV4-3 | .
CASSYSRVPQETQYF | TGTGCCAGCAGTTACTCCCGGGTGCCCCAAGAGACCCAGTACTTC | . | 15 | TRBJ2-5 | TRBV6-5 | .
CASSPPTGPLGFEQYF | TGTGCCAGCTCACCACCGACGGGCCCCCTGGGGTTCGAGCAGTACTTC | . | 16 | TRBJ2-7 | TRBV18 | .
CASSQDVSAGAYEQYF | TGCGCCAGCAGCCAAGACGTTTCGGCAGGGGCCTACGAGCAGTACTTC | . | 16 | TRBJ2-7 | TRBV4-1 | .
CASSDLGQTREDTQYF | TGTGCCAGCAGTGATCTGGGACAGACCCGAGAGGATACGCAGTATTTT | . | 16 | TRBJ2-3 | TRBV2 | TRBD1
CASSVEAGVYYEQYF | TGTGCCAGCAGCGTAGAAGCGGGAGTTTACTACGAGCAGTACTTC | . | 15 | TRBJ2-7 | TRBV9 | TRBD2
CASSLDRGWSEQYF | TGTGCCAGCAGCCTTGACAGGGGTTGGTCCGAGCAGTACTTC | . | 14 | TRBJ2-7 | TRBV5-4 | TRBD1
CSAPTLYGYTF | TGCAGTGCTCCTACTCTTTATGGCTACACCTTC | . | 11 | TRBJ1-2 | TRBV20-1 | .
CASSQGGGYGYTF | TGCGCCAGCAGCCAGGGTGGCGGCTATGGCTACACCTTC | . | 13 | TRBJ1-2 | TRBV4-3 | .
CASEDSPNYGYTF | TGTGCCAGTGAGGACAGCCCTAACTATGGCTACACCTTC | . | 13 | TRBJ1-2 | TRBV19 | .
CASGQVYEQYF | TGCGCCTCGGGGCAGGTCTACGAGCAGTACTTC | . | 11 | TRBJ2-7 | TRBV10-2 | .
CASRMTSGIGELFF | TGTGCCAGCAGGATGACTAGCGGGATTGGGGAGCTGTTTTTT | . | 14 | TRBJ2-2 | TRBV5-6 | TRBD2
CASSSDRKQETQYF | TGTGCCAGCAGCTCCGACAGGAAACAAGAGACCCAGTACTTC | . | 14 | TRBJ2-5 | TRBV7-9 | .
CASSGQNNYEQYF | TGTGCCAGCAGCGGTCAGAACAACTACGAGCAGTACTTC | . | 13 | TRBJ2-7 | TRBV7-9 | .
CASSLSGGPREPQHF | TGTGCCAGCAGCTTAAGTGGGGGCCCCAGAGAGCCCCAGCATTTT | . | 15 | TRBJ1-5 | TRBV11-2 | .
CASSLKRGPQAETQYF | TGTGCCAGCAGTTTAAAGCGGGGGCCCCAGGCGGAGACCCAGTACTTC | . | 16 | TRBJ2-5 | TRBV7-2 | TRBD2
CSITPRERTDTQYF | TGCAGCATTACCCCCAGGGAGCGCACAGATACGCAGTATTTT | . | 14 | TRBJ2-3 | TRBV29-1 | .
CASSESEGTNEQFF | TGCGCCAGCAGTGAGTCCGAGGGTACGAATGAGCAGTTCTTC | . | 14 | TRBJ2-1 | TRBV10-1 | .
CASSGGRGTEAFF | TGTGCCAGCAGTGGGGGCAGGGGTACTGAAGCTTTCTTT | . | 13 | TRBJ1-1 | TRBV6-1 | .
CASSPGFPGEYEQYF | TGTGCCAGCTCACCCGGTTTTCCAGGGGAATACGAGCAGTACTTC | . | 15 | TRBJ2-7 | TRBV18 | .